This T cell receptor beta chain emerged from a study of tumor-infiltrating lymphocytes in glioblastoma multiforme (TCRdb year 2017). Study-wide context: Whether intratumoral genomic heterogeneity fosters TIL diversity was tested through joint investigation of somatic mutations, TIL diversity and immune response activity. Results the study describes overall, beyond this receptor: Generalizability was limited because only one glioblastoma patient was included in the TCR and somatic mutation analysis. The authors noted that sorting T cells into functional subsets, which was not done in the study, would be a future improvement. Clone frequencies may be distorted by RNA-based TCR sequencing because unequal numbers of TCR transcripts are carried by T cells.

CDR1 and CDR2 (SQVTM, ANQGSEA) derive from the germline V gene. The CDR3 runs 13 amino acids, cysteine and phenylalanine included. This entry keeps only the CDR3 DNA: 39 bases, framed from base 1. V sheds 7 bases and J sheds 4 bases, leaving 15 bases between their ends. For this clonotype: Its antigen remains unidentified. No clone much larger than this one lies a single base away; base qualities are absent.

The AllPrep DNA/RNA mini kit was used to purify genomic DNA and total RNA simultaneously from each of the nine to ten tumor samples. Every RNA sample had an OD 260/280 ratio above 1.9 and an RNA integrity number above 6.5. TCRB libraries were built from RNA via three nested multiplex PCR rounds using a modified ARM-PCR protocol with multiple V-beta primers and a C-beta primer. TCRB-specific cDNA was synthesized from about 0.5 ug total RNA with ProtoScript II Reverse Transcriptase and a C-beta primer. No unique molecular identifiers were described for the TCRB libraries. In the third PCR, barcodes and adapters were added over about 25 cycles with Deep VentR (exo-) polymerase, after which 250-500 bp bands were gel purified. TCRB libraries were sequenced with 250 bp paired-end reads on an Illumina HiSeq 2500. Per the original workflow: The reads were cleaned with Trimmomatic, merged with FLASH and assigned V, D and J segments with MiGEC before being analyzed in VDJtools. VDJtools was used to calculate the Shannon-Wiener diversity index, which quantified repertoire diversity. TCRdb reran the public reads through fastp at Q25 and MiXCR, keeping productive beta chains. All rows with the same CDR3 protein become a single entry with the most common DNA and genes. The authors' filters were not applied to this entry. Within this sample are about 16,000 distinct CDR3 sequences, with around 70% of them counted one time only. The ten largest account for 37% of the sample.

The chain is made from TRBV29-1 and TRBJ2-3; TRBD1 might be the D gene, on 7 matching bases. This sequence was found in a male donor with glioblastoma. Sequenced: brain tumor tissue. The CDR3 is CSAGLRGPDTQYF. The DNA sequence reads TGCAGCGCGGGACTTAGGGGGCCAGATACGCAGTATTTT.